The clone carrying this TCR beta chain has a handful of counts. The data were taken from a study of blood T cell repertoires in COVID-19. At the level of the study: Material from acute and convalescent COVID-19 was sourced from the United States, Italy and Spain. Sources were T cells, B-cell-depleted T cells, or PBMCs; the material itself was cDNA or gDNA.

CDR1 SGHVT and CDR2 SQSDAQ come from the germline V gene. This CDR3 is built from 20 residues. V lost 1 base to trimming and J lost 0 bases; unmatched junction nucleotides: 10. Seattle participants joined during active infection and were tracked over time. As originally analysed: Cell counts per sample came from amplifying reference gene primers. Sequencing was performed with immunoSEQ multiplex PCR; in TCRdb, only in-frame clones are kept and a portion is missing. D and trimming were read from the DNA, whereas the V and J calls and clone size are those reported in that table. This sample has over 35,000 clones, with 70% to 90% found just once.

Sequencing used peripheral blood. The clonotype originates from a woman older than 75 with COVID-19, enrolled during active disease. V and J are TRBV7-4 and TRBJ1-6; 9 bases are shared with TRBD1. CDR3 amino acids: CASSLGGDREPSSYNSPLHF. The CDR3 DNA reads TGTGCCAGCAGCTTAGGGGGGGACAGGGAACCGAGCTCCTATAATTCACCCCTCCACTTT.